These T cell receptor beta chains were read from a single sample in a study of shared clonotypes between healthy human individuals. Sequencing was performed with immunoSEQ multiplex PCR; in TCRdb, only in-frame clones are kept and a portion is missing. The sample yields roughly 2.2 million clones, 90% to 95% seen once. Sample: naive CD4+ T cells from PBMCs. These receptors came from a man aged 18 to 35 in good health. Some clones in this sample may be carry-over from other donors' samples. The CDR3 runs from the conserved cysteine through the conserved F or W. The D gene is left open where the match is weak. Clone size is given for some rows only: seen once, a few or many times, or a class if the clone is expanded.

J gene: TRBJ2-3
V gene: TRBV5-4
CDR3 length: 13
clone size: .
D gene: .
CDR3 protein: CASSLSIADTQYF
CDR3 DNA: TGTGCCAGCAGCTTGTCAATCGCAGATACGCAGTATTTT

J gene: TRBJ2-6
V gene: TRBV7-9
CDR3 length: 13
clone size: .
D gene: TRBD1
CDR3 protein: CASSLGQINVLTF
CDR3 DNA: TGTGCCAGCAGCTTGGGACAGATCAACGTCCTGACTTTC

J gene: TRBJ2-2
V gene: TRBV14
CDR3 length: 14
clone size: once
D gene: .
CDR3 protein: CASSPHREPGELFF
CDR3 DNA: TGTGCCAGCAGCCCCCACAGGGAACCCGGGGAGCTGTTTTTT

J gene: TRBJ2-2
V gene: TRBV28
CDR3 length: 15
clone size: .
D gene: .
CDR3 protein: CASSFLASRGGELFF
CDR3 DNA: TGTGCCAGCAGTTTTTTGGCAAGCCGGGGCGGGGAGCTGTTTTTT

J gene: TRBJ1-1
V gene: TRBV28
CDR3 length: 14
clone size: .
D gene: TRBD1
CDR3 protein: CASSHYRGPTEAFF
CDR3 DNA: TGTGCCAGCAGCCACTACAGGGGGCCCACTGAAGCTTTCTTT

J gene: TRBJ2-6
V gene: TRBV2
CDR3 length: 16
clone size: .
D gene: .
CDR3 protein: CASSLEQGGGANVLTF
CDR3 DNA: TGTGCCAGCTCCCTGGAACAGGGTGGAGGGGCCAACGTCCTGACTTTC

J gene: TRBJ1-2
V gene: TRBV5-6
CDR3 length: 12
clone size: few
D gene: .
CDR3 protein: CASSRGERGYTF
CDR3 DNA: TGTGCCAGCAGTCGTGGTGAGCGAGGCTACACCTTC

J gene: TRBJ1-1
V gene: TRBV15
CDR3 length: 13
clone size: .
D gene: .
CDR3 protein: CATSRRGSTEAFF
CDR3 DNA: TGTGCCACCAGCAGGAGGGGTAGCACTGAAGCTTTCTTT

J gene: TRBJ1-1
V gene: TRBV30
CDR3 length: 13
clone size: .
D gene: .
CDR3 protein: CAWSNLPNTEAFF
CDR3 DNA: TGTGCCTGGAGCAATTTACCCAACACTGAAGCTTTCTTT

J gene: TRBJ1-1
V gene: TRBV29-1
CDR3 length: 11
clone size: .
D gene: .
CDR3 protein: CSVVDGGDAFF
CDR3 DNA: TGCAGCGTTGTAGATGGGGGGGACGCTTTCTTT

J gene: TRBJ2-1
V gene: TRBV5-6
CDR3 length: 16
clone size: .
D gene: .
CDR3 protein: CASSSVRIRTYNEQFF
CDR3 DNA: TGTGCCAGCAGTAGCGTAAGGATAAGGACCTACAATGAGCAGTTCTTC

J gene: TRBJ2-7
V gene: TRBV5-4
CDR3 length: 15
clone size: .
D gene: .
CDR3 protein: CASGIRGAEIYEQYF
CDR3 DNA: TGTGCCAGCGGGATCCGGGGGGCCGAGATCTACGAGCAGTACTTC

J gene: TRBJ1-4
V gene: TRBV27
CDR3 length: 13
clone size: .
D gene: .
CDR3 protein: CASSLRRNEKLFF
CDR3 DNA: TGTGCCAGCAGTTTACGGCGTAATGAAAAACTGTTTTTT

J gene: TRBJ2-7
V gene: TRBV11-2
CDR3 length: 14
clone size: once
D gene: .
CDR3 protein: CASSPRVGGFVQYF
CDR3 DNA: TGTGCCAGCAGCCCCCGTGTGGGTGGGTTTGTGCAGTACTTC

J gene: TRBJ2-7
V gene: TRBV5-4
CDR3 length: 14
clone size: once
D gene: TRBD2
CDR3 protein: CARFGLAGVYEQYF
CDR3 DNA: TGTGCCAGATTCGGGCTAGCGGGTGTCTACGAGCAGTACTTC

J gene: TRBJ1-1
V gene: TRBV7-2
CDR3 length: 15
clone size: .
D gene: TRBD1
CDR3 protein: CASSRQGAGYTEAFF
CDR3 DNA: TGTGCCAGCAGCCGACAGGGGGCGGGTTACACTGAAGCTTTCTTT

J gene: TRBJ1-2
V gene: TRBV5-4
CDR3 length: 15
clone size: once
D gene: .
CDR3 protein: CASSLVGVPGYGYTF
CDR3 DNA: TGTGCCAGCAGCTTGGTGGGGGTTCCGGGCTATGGCTACACCTTC

J gene: TRBJ2-7
V gene: TRBV18
CDR3 length: 16
clone size: .
D gene: TRBD2
CDR3 protein: CASSGPGTSGSYEQYF
CDR3 DNA: TGTGCCAGCTCCGGGCCCGGGACTAGCGGGAGCTACGAGCAGTACTTC

J gene: TRBJ2-1
V gene: TRBV28
CDR3 length: 15
clone size: .
D gene: .
CDR3 protein: CASSSPGTAYNEQFF
CDR3 DNA: TGTGCCAGCAGTTCGCCCGGGACGGCTTACAATGAGCAGTTCTTC

J gene: TRBJ2-3
V gene: TRBV5-1
CDR3 length: 17
clone size: .
D gene: TRBD2
CDR3 protein: CASTISSSSGVPDTQYF
CDR3 DNA: TGCGCCAGCACGATCTCTAGCAGCAGCGGGGTGCCAGATACGCAGTATTTT

J gene: TRBJ2-7
V gene: TRBV19
CDR3 length: 12
clone size: .
D gene: .
CDR3 protein: CASGRVTYEQYF
CDR3 DNA: TGTGCCAGTGGACGCGTCACCTACGAGCAGTACTTC

J gene: TRBJ1-1
V gene: TRBV6-1
CDR3 length: 16
clone size: .
D gene: TRBD1
CDR3 protein: CASSGDRVPRSTEAFF
CDR3 DNA: TGTGCCAGCAGTGGGGACAGGGTACCTAGGAGCACTGAAGCTTTCTTT

J gene: TRBJ1-4
V gene: TRBV10-3
CDR3 length: 12
clone size: .
D gene: .
CDR3 protein: CAISDTGEKLFF
CDR3 DNA: TGTGCCATCAGTGATACAGGGGAAAAACTGTTTTTT

J gene: TRBJ2-7
V gene: TRBV9
CDR3 length: 15
clone size: .
D gene: .
CDR3 protein: CASSREPDLGREQYF
CDR3 DNA: TGTGCCAGCAGCCGAGAACCGGACCTCGGACGCGAGCAGTACTTC

J gene: TRBJ2-2
V gene: TRBV10-3
CDR3 length: 14
clone size: .
D gene: .
CDR3 protein: CAIRQGRSTGELFF
CDR3 DNA: TGTGCCATCAGACAGGGTCGGAGCACCGGGGAGCTGTTTTTT

J gene: TRBJ2-7
V gene: TRBV5-6
CDR3 length: 14
clone size: .
D gene: TRBD1
CDR3 protein: CASSLGTGGYEQYF
CDR3 DNA: TGTGCCAGCAGCTTGGGGACAGGGGGCTACGAGCAGTACTTC

J gene: TRBJ2-7
V gene: TRBV10-1
CDR3 length: 11
clone size: .
D gene: .
CDR3 protein: CASSRGDEQYF
CDR3 DNA: TGCGCCAGCAGTCGCGGTGACGAGCAGTACTTC

J gene: TRBJ2-3
V gene: TRBV29-1
CDR3 length: 14
clone size: .
D gene: .
CDR3 protein: CSTTASTSTDTQYF
CDR3 DNA: TGCAGCACCACGGCGAGTACTAGCACAGATACGCAGTATTTT

J gene: TRBJ1-3
V gene: TRBV15
CDR3 length: 12
clone size: .
D gene: .
CDR3 protein: CATSRDVNTIYF
CDR3 DNA: TGTGCCACCAGCAGAGACGTGAACACCATATATTTT

J gene: TRBJ2-3
V gene: TRBV4-2
CDR3 length: 13
clone size: once
D gene: .
CDR3 protein: CASSQEYTDTQYF
CDR3 DNA: TGTGCCAGCAGCCAAGAGTACACAGATACGCAGTATTTT

J gene: TRBJ2-5
V gene: TRBV28
CDR3 length: 14
clone size: once
D gene: .
CDR3 protein: CASSPGQNQETQYF
CDR3 DNA: TGTGCCAGCAGTCCCGGACAGAACCAAGAGACCCAGTACTTC

J gene: TRBJ2-1
V gene: TRBV28
CDR3 length: 15
clone size: .
D gene: TRBD1
CDR3 protein: CASSLGGTGANEQFF
CDR3 DNA: TGTGCCAGCAGTTTAGGCGGGACAGGGGCCAATGAGCAGTTCTTC

J gene: TRBJ1-4
V gene: TRBV4-2
CDR3 length: 16
clone size: .
D gene: .
CDR3 protein: CASSQDPARFNEKLFF
CDR3 DNA: TGTGCCAGCAGCCAAGATCCAGCTAGATTTAATGAAAAACTGTTTTTT

J gene: TRBJ2-7
V gene: TRBV5-6
CDR3 length: 13
clone size: .
D gene: TRBD1
CDR3 protein: CASTDLARGEQYF
CDR3 DNA: TGTGCCAGCACCGACTTGGCCAGGGGGGAGCAGTACTTC

J gene: TRBJ1-5
V gene: TRBV4-1
CDR3 length: 15
clone size: few
D gene: TRBD1
CDR3 protein: CASSQRDRVNQPQHF
CDR3 DNA: TGCGCCAGCAGCCAGAGGGACAGAGTTAATCAGCCCCAGCATTTT

J gene: TRBJ2-7
V gene: TRBV6-1
CDR3 length: 14
clone size: .
D gene: .
CDR3 protein: CASSPGLGPYEQYF
CDR3 DNA: TGTGCCAGCAGCCCGGGACTGGGGCCCTACGAGCAGTACTTC

J gene: TRBJ1-2
V gene: TRBV18
CDR3 length: 13
clone size: .
D gene: .
CDR3 protein: CASSPTGDDGYTF
CDR3 DNA: TGTGCCAGCTCACCAACAGGTGATGACGGCTACACCTTC

J gene: TRBJ1-1
V gene: TRBV28
CDR3 length: 13
clone size: .
D gene: TRBD1
CDR3 protein: CASSSTGVGGAFF
CDR3 DNA: TGTGCCAGCAGCTCCACAGGGGTGGGTGGCGCTTTCTTT

J gene: TRBJ1-5
V gene: TRBV28
CDR3 length: 12
clone size: few
D gene: .
CDR3 protein: CASSVSGQPQHF
CDR3 DNA: TGTGCCAGCAGTGTTAGTGGTCAGCCCCAGCATTTT

J gene: TRBJ2-2
V gene: TRBV7-3
CDR3 length: 16
clone size: .
D gene: TRBD1
CDR3 protein: CASSLQGQLGTGELFF
CDR3 DNA: TGTGCCAGCAGCCTTCAGGGACAGCTCGGGACCGGGGAGCTGTTTTTT

J gene: TRBJ2-2
V gene: TRBV19
CDR3 length: 15
clone size: .
D gene: .
CDR3 protein: CASSSYPSGTGELFF
CDR3 DNA: TGTGCCAGTAGTAGCTACCCCTCGGGCACCGGGGAGCTGTTTTTT

J gene: TRBJ1-4
V gene: TRBV28
CDR3 length: 12
clone size: .
D gene: .
CDR3 protein: CASSTAVGTLFF
CDR3 DNA: TGTGCCAGCAGTACCGCGGTGGGGACACTGTTTTTT

J gene: TRBJ2-7
V gene: TRBV10-1
CDR3 length: 15
clone size: .
D gene: TRBD1
CDR3 protein: CASSESPGQVDEQYF
CDR3 DNA: TGCGCCAGCAGTGAGTCGCCGGGACAGGTGGACGAGCAGTACTTC

J gene: TRBJ2-5
V gene: TRBV6-6
CDR3 length: 12
clone size: .
D gene: .
CDR3 protein: CAGGPSGETQYF
CDR3 DNA: TGTGCCGGGGGACCGTCTGGAGAGACCCAGTACTTC